The next 15 T cell receptor beta chains were all read from a single sample in a study of identical twins. TCRdb re-called the 5' RACE reads with MiXCR, one entry per CDR3 protein. Of around 450,000 distinct CDR3 sequences listed, more than 13% were seen once; the top ten hold around 0.52%. These data also featured in a second study, about yellow fever vaccine responses in identical twins.

Sequenced sample: CD4+ T cells sorted from blood. These receptor sequences come from a woman between 18 and 30 years old in good health.

This clonotype was recorded a few times. This chain links TRBV7-2 with TRBJ2-5; 14 nucleotides match TRBD2. CDR1 is SGHTA and CDR2 is FQGNSA in the germline V gene. V trimming: 1 base; J trimming: 6 bases; junction bases outside the gene matches: 1. The length of the CDR3 is 15 residues. The CDR3: CASSLGLAGGKTQYF. CDR3 coding DNA: TGTGCCAGCAGCTTAGGACTAGCGGGAGGGAAGACCCAGTACTTC.

This chain links TRBV2 with TRBJ2-7; 7 bases match TRBD1. The trim removed 3 bases at V and 5 bases at J, leaving 7 bases unmatched. The germline V gene has CDR1 SNHLY and CDR2 FYNNEI. The CDR3 is made up of 14 amino acids. CDR3 in amino acids: CASSDRPGQNEQYF. The CDR3 nucleotides are TGTGCCAGCAGTGATAGACCGGGACAGAACGAGCAGTACTTC.

The CDR3 nucleotides read TGTGCCAGCAGCTTGACAGCCCAAGAGACCCAGTACTTC. The encoded protein is CASSLTAQETQYF. J is TRBJ2-5 and V is TRBV6-6; possible D gene TRBD1, 5 bases. The V gene lost 6 bases and the J gene lost 1 base, with 9 bases spanning the gap. The CDR3 spans 13 residues. Per germline, CDR1 MNHNY and CDR2 SVGAGI (reference sequence).

The gene calls are TRBV28 and TRBJ2-3; 11 nucleotides line up with TRBD1. The CDR3 has 15 amino acids. Per the germline V gene, CDR1 is MDHEN and CDR2 is SYDVKM. After removal of 2 bases from V and 6 bases from J, the junction contained 4 bases not matched to a gene. CDR3 bases: TGTGCCAGCAGTTTAACGGGACAGGGGGTCGATACGCAGTATTTT. Residues: CASSLTGQGVDTQYF.

V is TRBV5-1 and J is TRBJ1-6, with a possible D match to TRBD1 (5 bases). Between the trimmed V and J ends, which lost 0 bases and 10 bases, there was a span of 14 bases. Germline V gene data show CDR1 as SGHRS and CDR2 as YFSETQ. The CDR3 sequence is 15 residues long. The CDR3 loop reads CASSLAGRGRSPLHF. The CDR3 DNA reads TGCGCCAGCAGCTTGGCCGGGAGGGGACGATCACCCCTCCACTTT. Looking up the rest from reference TRBV5-1 and TRBJ1-6 gives the full variable domain: KAGVTQTPRYLIKTRGQQVTLSCSPISGHRSVSWYQQTPGQGLQFLFEYFSETQRNKGNFPGRFSGRQFSNSRSEMNVSTLELGDSALYLCASSLAGRGRSPLHFGNGTRLTVT.

This clonotype was detected only a few times. This chain connects TRBV28 to TRBJ2-7; D possibly uses TRBD1 or TRBD2 (7 bases each). CDR1 is MDHEN, CDR2 SYDVKM, per germline. V shed 6 bases and J shed 4 bases, with 28 bases lying between them. The CDR3 consists of 18 residues. In DNA form, the CDR3 reads TGTGCCAGCAGCCATACCGTACGCAGACAGGGAGGGACTTACGAGCAGTACTTC. Its protein product is CASSHTVRRQGGTYEQYF.

This clonotype was detected ten times or more. The chain has TRBV7-2 and TRBJ2-3, with 11 bases identical to TRBD2. After removal of 5 bases from V and 1 base from J, the junction contained 5 bases not matched to a gene. Germline V CDR1 and CDR2: SGHTA, FQGNSA. CDR3 length equals 16 residues. The CDR3 DNA sequence: TGTGCCAGCAGCCCCACTAGCGGGAGACGCACAGATACGCAGTATTTT. Encoded protein: CASSPTSGRRTDTQYF.

There are many counts of this clonotype. J is TRBJ2-5 and V is TRBV5-1; perhaps TRBD2 as D (6 bases). The germline V and J ends were trimmed by 4 bases and 2 bases, with 12 bases remaining between them. The germline V gene has CDR1 SGHRS and CDR2 YFSETQ. This CDR3 spans 14 amino acids. The CDR3 DNA follows: TGCGCCAGCAGCATAGGACTAAATCAAGAGACCCAGTACTTC. It encodes CASSIGLNQETQYF. Drawing the rest from reference TRBV5-1 and TRBJ2-5, the complete variable domain is KAGVTQTPRYLIKTRGQQVTLSCSPISGHRSVSWYQQTPGQGLQFLFEYFSETQRNKGNFPGRFSGRQFSNSRSEMNVSTLELGDSALYLCASSIGLNQETQYFGPGTRLLVL.

The chain combines TRBV20-1 with TRBJ2-7; tentatively, D is TRBD2 (6 bases). The CDR3 is 13 residues long. V lost 5 bases to trimming and J lost 1 base, with 12 bases between them. CDR1 DFQATT and CDR2 SNEGSKA come from the germline V gene (reference sequence). CDR3 DNA sequence: TGCAGTGCTCGGGGACTGGTATCCTACGAGCAGTACTTC. Encoded protein: CSARGLVSYEQYF.

This clonotype was counted a few times. The V call is TRBV5-6, the J call TRBJ2-7; 7 nucleotides match TRBD2. J lost 0 bases, V lost 4 bases, and 13 bases had no gene match. CDR1 is SGHDT, CDR2 YYEEEE, per germline. The CDR3 has 17 residues. DNA for the CDR3: TGTGCCAGCAGCCCGCGGGGCCTAGCGGCCGACTCCTACGAGCAGTACTTC. Translation: CASSPRGLAADSYEQYF.

The CDR3 DNA is TGTGCCAGCAGCTTAGTGTCTTGGGAGGCCGGGGAGCTGTTTTTT. Protein: CASSLVSWEAGELFF. The V and J genes are TRBV7-9 and TRBJ2-2; tentatively, D is TRBD2 (6 bases). The CDR3 is made up of 15 amino acids. Looked up from germline, CDR1 is SEHNR and CDR2 is FQNEAQ (reference sequence). V was pared by 1 base and J by 6 bases, with 12 bases between.

This clonotype appeared a few times. The V gene is TRBV6-1, the J gene TRBJ1-1; TRBD1 agrees at 10 bases. Germline CDR1 reads MNHNS; CDR2 reads SASEGT. V dropped 6 bases and J dropped 3; count of bases not matched to a gene: 19. This CDR3 has 19 residues. CDR3 residues: CASSIRDRGKEKRYTEAFF. The DNA for the CDR3 is TGTGCCAGCAGCATAAGGGACAGGGGAAAGGAGAAACGCTACACTGAAGCTTTCTTT.

This clonotype was found a few times. The chain couples TRBV12-3 or TRBV12-4 to TRBJ2-7; D not resolved. CDR3 length: 13 amino acids. Trimming took 6 bases from V and 6 from J, leaving 15 bases between them. The CDR3 nucleotides read TGTGCCAGCAGAGACACCTACTTGGGCGAGCAGTACTTC. Protein product: CASRDTYLGEQYF.

This clonotype was detected many times. This chain uses TRBV5-1 with TRBJ2-1, with 10 bases matching TRBD1. The J segment lost 8 bases and the V segment lost 4 bases, leaving 12 bases of the junction unmatched. The V gene's germline CDR1 is SGHRS and CDR2 YFSETQ. CDR3 size: 16 residues. CDR3 nucleotide sequence: TGCGCCAGCAGCCCGACCCCGACAGGGGGCGTAGATGAGCAGTTCTTC. It specifies CASSPTPTGGVDEQFF.

This clonotype was seen more than once but under ten times. The chain combines TRBV15 with TRBJ2-7; 8 bases are shared with TRBD2. The CDR3 totals 17 residues. V gave up 0 bases and J gave up 2 bases; unmatched junction bases: 9. Germline loops: CDR1 LNHNV, CDR2 YYDKDF (reference sequence). CDR3 sequence (DNA): TGTGCCACCAGCAGAGATCGACGACCAGCGGGAGCCTACGAGCAGTACTTC. It encodes CATSRDRRPAGAYEQYF.